This T cell receptor beta chain was recorded in a study of CD8 T cells in ankylosing spondylitis. Study results and caveats: In the blood and synovial fluid of reactive arthritis, some motif variants had been previously reported.

J gave up 0 bases and V 3 bases, and 7 bases lay outside the gene matches. The CDR3 has 18 residues. Turning to this clonotype: Its antigen is currently unknown.

TCRdb analysed the 5' RACE reads with MiXCR anew, one entry per CDR3 protein. The sample yields 250,000 to 350,000 distinct CDR3 sequences, 15% to 20% seen once. The origin of this receptor is a male donor with ankylosing spondylitis or in good health (not recorded which). This chain connects TRBV12-3 or TRBV12-4 to TRBJ2-5; 13 bases agree with TRBD2. Sequenced input: blood, either unsorted or a sorted T cell fraction (not recorded which). CDR3 nucleotides: TGTGCCAGCAGTTTGGCTGGACTAGCGGGGGCAGACCAAGAGACCCAGTACTTC. Protein product: CASSLAGLAGADQETQYF.